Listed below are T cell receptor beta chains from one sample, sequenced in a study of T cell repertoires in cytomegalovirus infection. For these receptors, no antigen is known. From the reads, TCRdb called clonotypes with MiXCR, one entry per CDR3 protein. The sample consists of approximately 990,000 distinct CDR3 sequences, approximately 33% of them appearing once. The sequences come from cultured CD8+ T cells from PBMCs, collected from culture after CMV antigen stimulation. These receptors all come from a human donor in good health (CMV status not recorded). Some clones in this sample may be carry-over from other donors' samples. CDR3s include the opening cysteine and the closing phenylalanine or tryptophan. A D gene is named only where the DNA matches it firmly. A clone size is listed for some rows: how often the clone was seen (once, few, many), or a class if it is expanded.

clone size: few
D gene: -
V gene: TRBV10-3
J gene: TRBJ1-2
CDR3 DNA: TGTGCCATCAGTGAAAACGACGGGTTCGATGGCTACACCTTC
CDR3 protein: CAISENDGFDGYTF

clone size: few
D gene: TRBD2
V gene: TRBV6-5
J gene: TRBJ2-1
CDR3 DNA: TGTGCCAGCAGTAATAGCGGGGGGCTTTACAATGAGCAGTTCTTC
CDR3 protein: CASSNSGGLYNEQFF

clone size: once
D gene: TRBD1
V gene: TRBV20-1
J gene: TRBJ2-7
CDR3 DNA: TGCAGTGCTAGGGCAAGGGGGCATTGGGAGCAGTACTTC
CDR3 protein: CSARARGHWEQYF

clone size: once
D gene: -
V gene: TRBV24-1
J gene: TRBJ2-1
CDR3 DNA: TGTGCCACCAGTGATATGATTGAGGGCGAGCAGTTCTTC
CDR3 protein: CATSDMIEGEQFF

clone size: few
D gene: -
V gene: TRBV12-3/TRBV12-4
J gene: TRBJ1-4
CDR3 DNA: TGTGCCAGCAGTTTTTTGGGTCAAGCTAATGAAAAACTGTTTTTT
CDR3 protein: CASSFLGQANEKLFF

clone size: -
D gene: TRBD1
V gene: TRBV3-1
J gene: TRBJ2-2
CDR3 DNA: TGTGCCAGCAGCCCCCGGGACAGGGGATCCACCGGGGAGCTGTTTTTT
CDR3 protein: CASSPRDRGSTGELFF

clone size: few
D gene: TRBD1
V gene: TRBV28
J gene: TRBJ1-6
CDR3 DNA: TGTGCCAGCAGTTTATCCCGGGACAGGGCTTCACCCCTCCACTTT
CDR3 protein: CASSLSRDRASPLHF

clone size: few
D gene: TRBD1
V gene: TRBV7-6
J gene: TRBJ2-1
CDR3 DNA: TGTGCCAGCAGCTTAGCGGGACAGAACTATGAGCAGTTCTTC
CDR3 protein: CASSLAGQNYEQFF

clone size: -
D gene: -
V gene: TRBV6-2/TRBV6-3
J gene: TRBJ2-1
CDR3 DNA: TGTGCCAGCAGTTACACCCCGAGTGAGCAGTTCTTC
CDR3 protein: CASSYTPSEQFF

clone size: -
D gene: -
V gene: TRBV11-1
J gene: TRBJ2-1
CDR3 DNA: TGTGCCAGCAGCTTAGCGCCAGGGTCTGAGCAGTTCTTC
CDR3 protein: CASSLAPGSEQFF

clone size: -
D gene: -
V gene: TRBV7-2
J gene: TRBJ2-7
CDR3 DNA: TGTGCCAGCAGCGAATACAAAGGTGTGATCTACGAGCAGTACTTC
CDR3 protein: CASSEYKGVIYEQYF

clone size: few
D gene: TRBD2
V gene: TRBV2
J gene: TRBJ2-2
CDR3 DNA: TGTGCCAGCAGTGACCCTAGCGGGGGGAACACCGGGGAGCTGTTTTTT
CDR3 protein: CASSDPSGGNTGELFF

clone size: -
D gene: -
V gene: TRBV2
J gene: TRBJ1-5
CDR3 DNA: TGTGCCAGCAGTGAAGCGAGTTTAGGGTTTGCCGGTCAGCCCCAGCATTTT
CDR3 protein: CASSEASLGFAGQPQHF

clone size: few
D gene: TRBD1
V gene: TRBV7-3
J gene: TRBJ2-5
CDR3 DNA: TGTGCCAGCAGCTTAGGGTTCGGGGACAGGGGGCCCGAAGAGACCCAGTACTTC
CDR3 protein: CASSLGFGDRGPEETQYF

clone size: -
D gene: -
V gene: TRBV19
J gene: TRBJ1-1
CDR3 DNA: TGTGCCAGTAGTTCCCTCTGGCAGCGGCAAGGGGTCAACACTGAAGCTTTCTTT
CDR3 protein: CASSSLWQRQGVNTEAFF

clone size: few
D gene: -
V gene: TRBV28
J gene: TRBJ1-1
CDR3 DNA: TGTGCCAGCGGACAACCAGGTTTGGAAGCTTTCTTT
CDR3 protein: CASGQPGLEAFF

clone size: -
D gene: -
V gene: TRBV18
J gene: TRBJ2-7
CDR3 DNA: TGTGCCAGCTCACCACCGCTGGCTTCCTACGAGCAGTACTTC
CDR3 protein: CASSPPLASYEQYF

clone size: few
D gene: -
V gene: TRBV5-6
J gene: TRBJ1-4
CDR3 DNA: TGTGCCAGCAGCCCCCTTGGGGTGCGAGAAAAACTGTTTTTT
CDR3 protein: CASSPLGVREKLFF

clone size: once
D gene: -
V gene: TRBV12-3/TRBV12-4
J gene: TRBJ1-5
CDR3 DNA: TGTGCCAGCAGTTTATCCCCGCGGGAAAATCAGCCCCAGCATTTT
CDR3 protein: CASSLSPRENQPQHF

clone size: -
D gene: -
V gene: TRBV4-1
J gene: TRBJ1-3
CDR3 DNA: TGCGCCAGCAGCCAAGAGGGGGATGGCTCTGGAAACACCATATATTTT
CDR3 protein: CASSQEGDGSGNTIYF

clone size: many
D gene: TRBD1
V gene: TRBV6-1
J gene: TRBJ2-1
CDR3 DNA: TGTGCCAGCAGTGAATGGGACAGGGGAACCTACAATGAGCAGTTCTTC
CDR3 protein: CASSEWDRGTYNEQFF

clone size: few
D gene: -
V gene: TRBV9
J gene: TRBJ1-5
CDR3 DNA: TGTGCCAGCAGCTTGGGAGGAGAGACAGTCGACAGCAATCAGCCCCAGCATTTT
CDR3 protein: CASSLGGETVDSNQPQHF

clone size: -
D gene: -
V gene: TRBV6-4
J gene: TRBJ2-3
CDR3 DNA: TGTGCCAGCAGTGACTCGATAACACGGATCCTACCTAGGGATACGCAGTATTTT
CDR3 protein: CASSDSITRILPRDTQYF

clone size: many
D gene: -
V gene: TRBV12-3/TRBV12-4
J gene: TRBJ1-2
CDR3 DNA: TGTGCCAGCAGTTTGGCAGGGGCAAACTATGGCTACACCTTC
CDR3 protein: CASSLAGANYGYTF

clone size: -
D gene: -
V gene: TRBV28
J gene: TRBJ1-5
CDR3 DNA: TGTGCCAGCAAGGGAGTTGAGGAGACCAGCAATCAGCCCCAGCATTTT
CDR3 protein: CASKGVEETSNQPQHF

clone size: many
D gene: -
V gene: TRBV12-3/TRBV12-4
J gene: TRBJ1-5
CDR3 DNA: TGTGCCAGCAGTTTGGGGGAGGGAGCCCAGCATTTT
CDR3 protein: CASSLGEGAQHF

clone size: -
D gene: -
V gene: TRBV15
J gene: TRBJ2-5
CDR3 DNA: TGTGCCACCAGCAGAGAGACCAGAGAGACCCAGTACTTC
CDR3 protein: CATSRETRETQYF

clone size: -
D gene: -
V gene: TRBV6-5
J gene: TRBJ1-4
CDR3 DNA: TGTGCCAGCAGTTACGCCCAGTCGGGGGAACTGTTTTTT
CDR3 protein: CASSYAQSGELFF

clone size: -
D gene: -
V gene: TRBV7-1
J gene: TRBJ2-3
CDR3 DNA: TGTGCCAGCAGCTCCAACAGGGTCAGTAGCACAGATACGCAGTATTTT
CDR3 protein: CASSSNRVSSTDTQYF

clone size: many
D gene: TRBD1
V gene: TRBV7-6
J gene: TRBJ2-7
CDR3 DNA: TGTGCCAGCAGCCCGGGACAGGGCTTTTACGAGCAGTACTTC
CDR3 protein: CASSPGQGFYEQYF

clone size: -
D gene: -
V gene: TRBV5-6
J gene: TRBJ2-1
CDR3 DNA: TGTGCCAGCAGCACGACAGGGGACTACTACAATGAGCAGTTCTTC
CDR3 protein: CASSTTGDYYNEQFF

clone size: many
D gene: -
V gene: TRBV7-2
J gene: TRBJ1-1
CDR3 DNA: TGTGCCAGCAGCTCAGGGGTTAAAGGCACCACTGAAGCTTTCTTT
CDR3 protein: CASSSGVKGTTEAFF

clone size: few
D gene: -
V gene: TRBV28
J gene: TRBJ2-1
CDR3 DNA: TGTGCTAGCAGTTTACTAGCTCTCAATGAGCAGTTCTTC
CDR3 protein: CASSLLALNEQFF

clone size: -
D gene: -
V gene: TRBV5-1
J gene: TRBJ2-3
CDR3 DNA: TGCGCCAGCAGCTGGGGGTGGGTCGGCGGACCACCCACAGATACGCAGTATTTT
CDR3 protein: CASSWGWVGGPPTDTQYF

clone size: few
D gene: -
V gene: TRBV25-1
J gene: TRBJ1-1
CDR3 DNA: TGTGCCAGCAGTGAATTAGCCTTTGGTACCACTGAAGCTTTCTTT
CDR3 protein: CASSELAFGTTEAFF

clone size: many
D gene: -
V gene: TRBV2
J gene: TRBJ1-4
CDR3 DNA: TGTGCCAGCACAGCCAGTTCTGCAACTAATGAAAAACTGTTTTTT
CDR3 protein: CASTASSATNEKLFF

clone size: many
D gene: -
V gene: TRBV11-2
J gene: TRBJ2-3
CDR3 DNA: TGTGCCAGCAGCTCCAGAGACCATACGCAGTATTTT
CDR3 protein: CASSSRDHTQYF

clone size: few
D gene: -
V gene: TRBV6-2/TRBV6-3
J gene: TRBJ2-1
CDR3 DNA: TGTGCCAGCAGTTACTCGAAGGAGGGGGGAAACTACAATGAGCAGTTCTTC
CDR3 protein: CASSYSKEGGNYNEQFF

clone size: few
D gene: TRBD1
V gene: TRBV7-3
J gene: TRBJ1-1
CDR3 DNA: TGTGCCAGCAGACTGGGACAGGGGGTCACTGAAGCTTTCTTT
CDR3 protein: CASRLGQGVTEAFF